This TCR beta chain originates from a study of blood T cell repertoires in COVID-19. Looking at the study overall: T cells, B-cell-depleted T cells, or PBMCs supplied cDNA or gDNA.

The CDR3 is 12 amino acids. Germline CDR1 WSHSY, CDR2 SAAADI. Trimming pared 7 bases from V and 5 bases from J, leaving 11 bases between. Some clones are missing from TCRdb's copy, which holds only in-frame ones; the method was immunoSEQ multiplex PCR. This repertoire shows 98,000 or so clones, 80% to 90% found once; its top ten account for around 4.8%. The V and J genes are TRBV10-2 and TRBJ1-1; TRBD1 is a possible D gene (6 bases). Sequencing used peripheral blood. This receptor was identified in a man in his sixties with acute or convalescent COVID-19. DNA for the CDR3: TGCGCCAGCACAGGGGCAGCTACTGAAGCTTTCTTT. This gives the protein CASTGAATEAFF.